One sample yielded the 18 T cell receptor beta chains listed below, sequenced in a study of spatial heterogeneity in lung cancer. TCRdb re-derived calls from the 5' RACE reads in MiXCR, one entry per CDR3 protein. The data hold approximately 29,000 distinct CDR3 sequences, with roughly 8.4% observed a single time. This sample's time point: sample taken at primary tumor resection. Researchers sequenced whole RNA taken from tumor, nontumor lung or frozen PBMC without sorting. This specimen consisted of PBMCs, obtained at surgery. The receptors stem from a female donor with early-stage non-small cell lung cancer.

This clonotype was observed a handful of times. CDR3 DNA sequence: TGCAGTGCTAGAGCGACTAGCGGGAGGTCGCAGTTCTTC. Its translation: CSARATSGRSQFF. The gene calls are TRBV20-1 and TRBJ2-1; 13 nucleotides agree with TRBD2. The CDR3 has 13 residues. In germline, CDR1 is DFQATT, CDR2 SNEGSKA (reference sequence). V lost 1 base to trimming and J lost 12 bases; unmatched junction nucleotides: 3.

This clonotype was seen many times. CDR3 sequence (DNA): TGTGCCAGCAGTAAGAGACAGGGGACTGGAAACACCATATATTTT. As protein: CASSKRQGTGNTIYF. This chain joins TRBV27 and TRBJ1-3, with 8 bases that match TRBD1. CDR1 and CDR2 (germline): MNHEY, SMNVEV (reference sequence). This CDR3 region has 15 residues. The V segment lost 5 bases and the J segment 2 bases; nucleotides outside the gene matches: 5.

This clonotype came up a few times. This chain uses TRBV6-2 or TRBV6-3 with TRBJ2-7; the D is unclear. The CDR3 spans 13 residues. CDR1 and CDR2 (germline): MNHEY, SVGEGT. The V end lost 10 bases, the J end lost 3 bases, and 16 bases lay between the germline ends. As DNA, the CDR3 is TGTGCCACCGCTCGGTGGAACAGCTACGAGCAGTACGTC. This codes for CATARWNSYEQYV.

This clonotype was seen many times. V is TRBV11-2 and J is TRBJ2-1, with 7 bases that match TRBD1. The trim removed 4 bases at V and 6 bases at J, leaving 3 bases unmatched. The CDR3 consists of 13 residues. Germline V gives CDR1 SGHAT, CDR2 FQNNGV. Here the CDR3 DNA reads TGTGCCAGCAGCTCCGACAGGGTCAATGAGCAGTTCTTC. It is translated as CASSSDRVNEQFF.

The genes are TRBV6-1 and TRBJ2-3; 9 positions agree with TRBD1. V lost 2 bases and J lost 0; bases outside the gene matches: 3. The CDR3 covers 16 residues. Germline V CDR1 and CDR2: MNHNS, SASEGT. The chain's CDR3 is CASSETGGSSTDTQYF. The CDR3 region has the DNA TGTGCCAGCAGTGAAACAGGGGGCTCTAGCACAGATACGCAGTATTTT.

In DNA form, the CDR3 reads TGTGCCAGCAGTCCGTCTGACACCTATGGCTACACCTTC. Its protein is CASSPSDTYGYTF. The rearrangement uses TRBV12-3 or TRBV12-4 and TRBJ1-2; no reliable D call. Trimming stripped 5 bases from V and 4 bases from J, with 11 bases between. This CDR3 comprises 13 residues.

V gene TRBV16 combines with J gene TRBJ2-2; D might be TRBD2 (6 bases). The CDR3 loop spans 13 amino acids. The V gene lost 5 bases and the J gene lost 5 bases, with 9 bases spanning the gap. Germline values: CDR1 KGHSY, CDR2 FQNENV. The CDR3 sequence is CASSATSTGELFF. In nucleotides, the CDR3 is TGTGCCAGCAGCGCGACTAGTACCGGGGAGCTGTTTTTT.

Only a few counts were recorded for this clonotype. The V gene is TRBV20-1, the J gene TRBJ2-7; 7 bases are a match to TRBD2. There are 14 residues in the CDR3. V shed 3 bases and J 3 bases; nucleotides not matched to a gene: 8. The germline gives CDR1 DFQATT, CDR2 SNEGSKA (reference sequence). CDR3 nucleotide sequence: TGCAGTGCTAGGAAAGCGGGAATCAACTACGAGCAGTACTTC. Protein sequence: CSARKAGINYEQYF.

This clonotype occurred a few times. The chain carries TRBV27 and TRBJ1-2, with 9 bases matching TRBD1. The CDR3 has 16 residues. V shed 6 bases and J 7 bases; nucleotides not matched to a gene: 15. Per the germline V gene, CDR1 is MNHEY and CDR2 is SMNVEV (reference sequence). CDR3 region: CASRIGQGFSPSGYTF. The CDR3 nucleotides are TGTGCCAGCAGAATCGGACAGGGGTTTTCCCCTAGTGGCTACACCTTC.

The V and J genes are TRBV20-1 and TRBJ2-1; D unclear. The germline gives CDR1 DFQATT, CDR2 SNEGSKA (reference sequence). CDR3 size: 9 residues. Trimming left V 5 bases short and J 10 bases short, with 6 bases between. The CDR3 nucleotides read TGCAGTGCTCCCGCCGAGCAGTTCTTC. This gives the protein CSAPAEQFF.

This clonotype was counted ten times or more. This chain joins TRBV5-5 and TRBJ1-1, with 8 bases aligning to TRBD1. Germline CDR1 and CDR2: SGHKS and YYEKEE (reference sequence). Losses at the gene ends were 7 bases for V and 0 bases for J; bases not matched to a gene: 11. The CDR3 runs to 16 residues. The CDR3 DNA follows: TGTGCCAGCGGTGACCGGGACAGGTACATGAACACTGAAGCTTTCTTT. It codes for CASGDRDRYMNTEAFF. Full variable domain (remainder filled in from reference TRBV5-5 and TRBJ1-1): DAGVTQSPTHLIKTRGQQVTLRCSPISGHKSVSWYQQVLGQGPQFIFQYYEKEERGRGNFPDRFSARQFPNYSSELNVNALLLGDSALYLCASGDRDRYMNTEAFFGQGTRLTVV.

This clonotype showed up many times. The chain links TRBV18 to TRBJ1-5; tentatively, D is TRBD1 (5 bases). V was shortened by 3 bases and J by 4 bases, with 13 bases between the two germline ends. Germline assignment: CDR1 KGHSH and CDR2 LQKENI. The CDR3 spans 15 residues. DNA of the CDR3: TGTGCCAGCTCACCCTACGGGGCTTTGAATCAGCCCCAGCATTTT. Translated, it gives CASSPYGALNQPQHF.

This clonotype was seen many times. The J gene is TRBJ2-3, the V gene TRBV7-2, with D unresolved. Trimming cost V 6 bases and J 3 bases, with 10 bases left between them. The CDR3 length is 13 residues. Germline V lookup: CDR1 SGHTA, CDR2 FQGNSA. This chain's CDR3 is CASRSLVTDTQYF. In nucleotides, the CDR3 is TGTGCCAGCAGATCCTTAGTAACAGATACGCAGTATTTT.

This clonotype was observed a handful of times. This chain joins TRBV5-1 and TRBJ1-1; 12 bases match TRBD1. J gave up 11 bases and V 3 bases, and 5 bases lay outside the gene matches. Germline V gene lookup returns CDR1 SGHRS and CDR2 YFSETQ. The CDR3 runs 13 residues. Here the CDR3 DNA reads TGCGCCAGCAGCTGGGGACAGGGGGCCGACGCTTTCTTT. Amino acids: CASSWGQGADAFF.

This clonotype was counted only a few times. The gene calls are TRBV6-6 and TRBJ2-2, with TRBD1 identical over 9 bases. In germline, CDR1 is MNHNY, CDR2 SVGAGI (reference sequence). The length of the CDR3 is 15 residues. Germline trimming cut 2 bases from V and 5 bases from J; bases unmatched to any gene: 3. For the CDR3, the DNA is TGTGCCAGCAGTTACCGGGACAGGGAAACCGGGGAGCTGTTTTTT. This encodes CASSYRDRETGELFF.

This clonotype was counted at least ten times. This sequence joins TRBV7-2 and TRBJ2-1; D is perhaps TRBD2 (6 bases). V was clipped by 5 bases and J by 9 bases, with 14 bases between them. The CDR3 has 13 amino acids. Germline assignment: CDR1 SGHTA and CDR2 FQGNSA. This chain's CDR3 is CASSPRKEGEQFF. Written as DNA, the CDR3 is TGTGCCAGCAGCCCACGCAAGGAGGGTGAGCAGTTCTTC.

This clonotype was observed a few times. This chain connects TRBV19 to TRBJ1-2, with 8 positions matching TRBD1. The V gene's germline CDR1 is LNHDA and CDR2 SQIVND (reference sequence). The CDR3 runs 17 residues. The trim removed 6 bases at V and 4 bases at J, leaving 16 bases unmatched. CDR3 bases: TGTGCCAGTAGCGATCGCGTATCCAGGACAGGGAGCTATGGCTACACCTTC. This gives the protein CASSDRVSRTGSYGYTF.

A remark on this clonotype: A much more abundant neighbour one base away suggests this may be a read error. The CDR3 end shows no conserved phenylalanine or tryptophan, and so a read error is likely. This chain links TRBV18 with TRBJ1-1, with 9 bases fitting TRBD1. J lost 2 bases, V lost 5 bases, and 3 bases had no gene match. The germline V gene has CDR1 KGHSH and CDR2 LQKENI. This CDR3 contains 14 residues. CDR3 protein: CASSSGQGNTEAFL. CDR3 coding DNA: TGTGCCAGCTCATCGGGACAGGGAAACACTGAAGCTTTCTTA.